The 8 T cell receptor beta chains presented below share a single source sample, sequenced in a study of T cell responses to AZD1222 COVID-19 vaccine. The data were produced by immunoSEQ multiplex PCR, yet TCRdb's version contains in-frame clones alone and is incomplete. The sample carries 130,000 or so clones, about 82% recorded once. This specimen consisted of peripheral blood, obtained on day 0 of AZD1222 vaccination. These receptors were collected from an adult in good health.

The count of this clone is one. The CDR3 reads CASSGQAAYEQYF. The CDR3 DNA reads TGTGCCAGCAGTGGCCAGGCGGCCTACGAGCAGTACTTC. V is TRBV2 and J is TRBJ2-7; no clear D gene. The CDR3 spans 13 residues. Germline V lookup: CDR1 SNHLY, CDR2 FYNNEI. V lost 4 bases to trimming and J lost 2 bases, with 9 bases between them.

The CDR3: CASSSLTLRGRGYTF. The CDR3 DNA reads as TGTGCCAGCAGTTCCTTAACCCTCAGGGGACGAGGCTACACCTTC. This chain connects TRBV6-5 to TRBJ1-2; perhaps TRBD1 as D (6 bases). The CDR3 spans 15 residues. Germline values: CDR1 MNHEY, CDR2 SVGAGI. V gave up 4 bases and J gave up 8 bases, with 20 bases separating them.

DNA for the CDR3: TGTGCCATCACTGACGGCCTTGGGCAGTACTTC. It codes for CAITDGLGQYF. The genes are TRBV12-3 or TRBV12-4 and TRBJ2-7; no reliable D call. The CDR3 extends over 11 amino acids. The germline V and J ends were trimmed by 10 bases and 9 bases, with 16 bases remaining between them.

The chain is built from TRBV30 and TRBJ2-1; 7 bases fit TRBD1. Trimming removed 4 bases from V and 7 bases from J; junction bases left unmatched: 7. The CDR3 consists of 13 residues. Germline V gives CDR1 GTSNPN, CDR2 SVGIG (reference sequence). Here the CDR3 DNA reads TGTGCCTGGACCCGTGGACAGGTTAATGAGCAGTTCTTC. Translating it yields CAWTRGQVNEQFF.

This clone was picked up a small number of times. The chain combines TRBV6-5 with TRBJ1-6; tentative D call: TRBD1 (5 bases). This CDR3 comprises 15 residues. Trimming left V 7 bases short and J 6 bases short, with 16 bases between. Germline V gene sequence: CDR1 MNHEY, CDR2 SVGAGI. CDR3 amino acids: CASKVTVQLNSPLHF. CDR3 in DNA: TGTGCCAGCAAAGTGACAGTGCAACTTAATTCACCCCTCCACTTT.

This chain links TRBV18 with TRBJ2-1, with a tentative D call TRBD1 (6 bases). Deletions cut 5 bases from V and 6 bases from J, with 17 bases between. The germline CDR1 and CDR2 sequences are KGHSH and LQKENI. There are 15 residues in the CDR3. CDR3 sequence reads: CASSRNRDTGNEQFF. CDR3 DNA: TGTGCCAGCTCAAGAAACCGGGACACAGGCAATGAGCAGTTCTTC.

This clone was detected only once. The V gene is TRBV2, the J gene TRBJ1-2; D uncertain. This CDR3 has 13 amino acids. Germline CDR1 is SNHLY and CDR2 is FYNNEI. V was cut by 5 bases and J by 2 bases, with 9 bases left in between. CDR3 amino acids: CASSSQLNYGYTF. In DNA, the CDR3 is TGTGCCAGCAGTTCTCAGTTAAACTATGGCTACACCTTC.

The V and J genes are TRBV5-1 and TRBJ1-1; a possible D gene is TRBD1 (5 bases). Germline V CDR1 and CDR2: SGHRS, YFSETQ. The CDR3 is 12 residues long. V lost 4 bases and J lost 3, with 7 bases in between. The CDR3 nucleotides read TGCGCCAGCAGCCAGGGTTACACTGAAGCTTTCTTT. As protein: CASSQGYTEAFF.